Shown below are 19 T cell receptor beta chains from a single sample sequenced in a study of control samples from healthy donors and cancer patients. Clones were sequenced by immunoSEQ multiplex PCR, and TCRdb holds only the in-frame ones, with some missing. The sample carries 210,000 or so clones, 91% recorded once. Sequencing was carried out using blood. These receptors were obtained from a man aged 25 to 40 in good health.

The chain carries TRBV30 and TRBJ2-1; D may match TRBD1 or TRBD2 (5 bases each). Trimming removed 3 bases from V and 6 bases from J, with 21 bases in between. Germline values: CDR1 GTSNPN, CDR2 SVGIG (reference sequence). The CDR3 sequence is 16 residues long. The CDR3 is CAWRYRGSKGTNEQFF. In DNA form, the CDR3 reads TGTGCCTGGAGATACCGGGGCTCGAAAGGGACCAATGAGCAGTTCTTC.

DNA for the CDR3: TGTGCCAGCTCACCAGTCTCCGGTGACGGGTACTTC. Translating gives CASSPVSGDGYF. The chain recombines TRBV18 with TRBJ2-4; D unclear. V dropped 2 bases and J dropped 15 bases, with 14 bases sitting between them. The germline V gene encodes CDR1 KGHSH and CDR2 LQKENI. The CDR3 spans 12 residues.

The chain is built from TRBV6-4 and TRBJ1-1; D uncertain. Trimming removed 0 bases from V and 11 bases from J, with 13 bases in between. The CDR3 consists of 13 residues. Germline CDR1 is MRHNA and CDR2 is SNTAGT. The CDR3 coding sequence is TGTGCCAGCAGTGACTCGATAGGGTCGAAGGCTTTCTTT. This codes for CASSDSIGSKAFF.

V usage is TRBV19 and J usage is TRBJ1-4, with D maybe TRBD1 (6 bases). V was clipped by 1 base and J by 10 bases, with 10 bases between them. The germline gives CDR1 LNHDA, CDR2 SQIVND (reference sequence). This CDR3 has 13 amino acids. CDR3 loop: CASSIGQAGKLFF. The DNA of the CDR3 is TGTGCCAGTAGTATAGGACAGGCGGGAAAACTGTTTTTT.

This rearrangement joins TRBV6-1 to TRBJ1-1, with TRBD1 matching 7 bases. The CDR3 contains 15 residues. Losses at the gene ends were 2 bases for V and 2 bases for J; bases not matched to a gene: 5. Per the germline V gene, CDR1 is MNHNS and CDR2 is SASEGT. In DNA form, the CDR3 reads TGTGCCAGCAGTGAACCCGGGACAGTTAACACTGAAGCTTTCTTT. Translated, it gives CASSEPGTVNTEAFF.

This chain connects TRBV7-9 to TRBJ2-3; 9 bases are shared with TRBD2. Germline trimming cut 4 bases from V and 7 bases from J; bases unmatched to any gene: 9. In germline, CDR1 is SEHNR, CDR2 FQNEAQ (reference sequence). The CDR3 totals 15 residues. The CDR3 region is CASSSRGGGVYTQYF. In DNA form, the CDR3 reads TGTGCCAGCAGCTCCAGGGGCGGGGGGGTTTATACGCAGTATTTT.

CDR3 DNA sequence: TGTGCCAGCAGCTTTCTGGGTCCACCCCTCCACTTT. This gives the protein CASSFLGPPLHF. The J gene is TRBJ1-6, the V gene TRBV7-9; no clear D gene. Germline loops: CDR1 SEHNR, CDR2 FQNEAQ (reference sequence). Deletions cut 3 bases from V and 11 bases from J, with 8 bases between. This CDR3 contains 12 residues.

The DNA of the CDR3 is TGTGCCAGCAGCCCCGGGGGCGGGGGGGCCTTCAATGAGCAGTTCTTC. Translating gives CASSPGGGGAFNEQFF. The chain uses TRBV7-7 and TRBJ2-1; 9 bases align to TRBD2. There are 16 residues in the CDR3. V lost 5 bases, J lost 6 bases, and 11 bases stayed unmatched. From germline, CDR1 is SSHAT and CDR2 FNYEAQ (reference sequence).

The chain uses TRBV5-1 and TRBJ2-3, with TRBD2 matching 13 bases. This CDR3 has 16 amino acids. With V trimmed by 4 bases and J by 7 bases, 9 bases remained unmatched. Germline V gene data show CDR1 as SGHRS and CDR2 as YFSETQ. CDR3 DNA: TGCGCCAGCAGCCCCGCCGGGACTAGCGGGGCCCATACGCAGTATTTT. This translates into CASSPAGTSGAHTQYF.

The rearrangement uses TRBV28 and TRBJ1-2, with a weak D call TRBD1 (5 bases). This CDR3 has 14 amino acids. Per germline, CDR1 MDHEN and CDR2 SYDVKM. V was shortened by 5 bases and J by 0 bases, with 10 bases between the two germline ends. The CDR3 DNA reads as TGTGCCAGCAGTCCGGGGCGGACTAACTATGGCTACACCTTC. Translation: CASSPGRTNYGYTF.

The rearrangement joins TRBV5-4 to TRBJ1-6; weak D call: TRBD1 (5 bases). The CDR3 runs to 14 residues. Per the germline V gene, CDR1 is SGHNT and CDR2 is YYREEE (reference sequence). Trimming cost V 4 bases and J 11 bases, with 16 bases left between them. CDR3 nucleotide sequence: TGTGCCAGCAGCCAGGGTGGCGAATCGCCACCCCTCCACTTT. Amino acids: CASSQGGESPPLHF.

The chain joins TRBV6-5 to TRBJ1-1; unclear D gene. Germline V gene sequence: CDR1 MNHEY, CDR2 SVGAGI. V was shortened by 4 bases and J by 4 bases, with 16 bases between the two germline ends. The CDR3 extends over 15 amino acids. The CDR3 bases are TGTGCCAGCAGTTCCCCTCGGCAGCCTTCCACTGAAGCTTTCTTT. Residues: CASSSPRQPSTEAFF.

This clone has only one observation. The V gene is TRBV3-1 (or the pseudogene TRBV3-2), the J gene TRBJ2-1; D gene unclear. Germline V CDR1 and CDR2: LGHDT, YNNKEL (reference sequence). The CDR3 runs 12 residues. Trimming took 4 bases from V and 9 from J, leaving 10 bases between them. CDR3 DNA sequence: TGTGCCAGCAGCCTTACCTCAGGTGAGCAGTTCTTC. It translates to CASSLTSGEQFF.

This clone was counted once. The gene calls are TRBV30 and TRBJ1-1, with 8 positions matching TRBD1. The CDR3 covers 14 residues. J lost 2 bases, V lost 5 bases, and 7 bases had no gene match. CDR1 is GTSNPN and CDR2 is SVGIG in the germline V gene (reference sequence). Here the CDR3 reads CAWGTGQGNTEAFF. The CDR3 DNA reads as TGTGCCTGGGGGACCGGACAGGGTAACACTGAAGCTTTCTTT.

This chain links TRBV29-1 with TRBJ1-1; tentatively, D is TRBD1 (5 bases). CDR3 length: 13 amino acids. Germline V gene lookup returns CDR1 SQVTM and CDR2 ANQGSEA. Trimming cost V 3 bases and J 7 bases, with 15 bases left between them. The CDR3 protein is CSVENPGPSEAFF. The DNA of the CDR3 is TGCAGCGTTGAGAACCCGGGACCTAGTGAAGCTTTCTTT.

J is TRBJ1-1 and V is TRBV18; D call uncertain. Trimming took 0 bases from V and 3 from J, leaving 5 bases between them. The germline gives CDR1 KGHSH, CDR2 LQKENI. CDR3 length: 13 amino acids. This CDR3 reads CASSPPRDTEAFF. CDR3 nucleotides: TGTGCCAGCTCACCACCCCGGGACACTGAAGCTTTCTTT.

The chain has TRBV5-4 and TRBJ2-1; 9 nucleotides line up with TRBD1. The CDR3 has 17 residues. Germline loops: CDR1 SGHNT, CDR2 YYREEE (reference sequence). The junction had 11 bases not matched to a gene; V was cut back by 0 bases and J by 7 bases. CDR3: CASSLENGGQGMNEQFF. In DNA, the CDR3 is TGTGCCAGCAGCTTGGAGAATGGAGGACAGGGGATGAATGAGCAGTTCTTC.

The sample holds one count of this clone. The chain links TRBV27 to TRBJ2-2, with TRBD1 matching 10 bases. J lost 6 bases, V lost 5 bases, and 6 bases had no gene match. The CDR3 consists of 15 residues. Germline CDR1 reads MNHEY; CDR2 reads SMNVEV (reference sequence). The CDR3 DNA follows: TGTGCCAGCAGTATGACGGGACAGGGGTCCGGGGAGCTGTTTTTT. Protein sequence: CASSMTGQGSGELFF.

The sample holds one count of this clone. The rearrangement joins TRBV6-4 to TRBJ2-1, with TRBD1 as a possible D gene (6 bases). Germline V gene sequence: CDR1 MRHNA, CDR2 SNTAGT. With 6 bases removed from V and 2 bases from J, the gap between germline ends came to 14 bases. This CDR3 is built from 15 residues. CDR3 amino acids: CASSETGSPYNEQFF. The CDR3 DNA reads as TGTGCCAGCAGCGAAACAGGGAGCCCCTACAATGAGCAGTTCTTC.